This TCR beta chain was sequenced during a study of chemoradiotherapy in HPV16-positive cancers. This clone was observed a few times. The V gene lost 5 bases and the J gene lost 0 bases, with 15 bases spanning the gap. Germline V gives CDR1 SGHTS, CDR2 YDEGEE. The CDR3 contains 15 residues. The data were produced by immunoSEQ multiplex PCR, yet TCRdb's version contains in-frame clones alone and is incomplete. The sample carries 500 or so clones, roughly 82% recorded once. The rearrangement uses TRBV5-8 and TRBJ2-7, with D possibly being TRBD2 (6 bases). The sample was tumor tissue, taken from a patient who underwent chemoradiotherapy. The receptor was isolated from a human donor with HPV-associated anogenital cancer. CDR3: CASSLERARSYEQYF. The CDR3 bases are TGTGCCAGCAGTCTAGAGCGGGCCCGCTCCTACGAGCAGTACTTC.